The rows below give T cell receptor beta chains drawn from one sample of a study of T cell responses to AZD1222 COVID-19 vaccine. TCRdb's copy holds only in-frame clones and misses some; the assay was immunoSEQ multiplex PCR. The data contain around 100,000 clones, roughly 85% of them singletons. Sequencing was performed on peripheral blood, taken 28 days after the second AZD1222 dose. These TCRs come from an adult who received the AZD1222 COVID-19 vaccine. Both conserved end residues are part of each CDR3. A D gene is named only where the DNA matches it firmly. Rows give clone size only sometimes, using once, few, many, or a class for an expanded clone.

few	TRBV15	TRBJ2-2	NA	TGTGCCACCAGCAGACAGGGTGAATTGGGGGAGCTGTTTTTT	CATSRQGELGELFF
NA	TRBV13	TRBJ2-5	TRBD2	TGTGCCAGCAGCCTTACCACCGGGACTAGCGGTTACCAGACCCAGTACTTC	CASSLTTGTSGYQTQYF
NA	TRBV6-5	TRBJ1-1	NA	TGTGCCAGCAGGCTAGGGGCTGCTGAAGCTTTCTTT	CASRLGAAEAFF
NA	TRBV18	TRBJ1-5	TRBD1	TGTGCCAGCTCACCAGGACAGGGAGGCAATCAGCCCCAGCATTTT	CASSPGQGGNQPQHF
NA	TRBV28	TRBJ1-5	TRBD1	TGTGCCAGCAGTTTATGGGGGGGACAGGGCAATCAGCCCCAGCATTTT	CASSLWGGQGNQPQHF
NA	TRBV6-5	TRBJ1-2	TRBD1	TGTGCCAGCAGTAAGGACAGGGGGGAAGGCGGCTACACCTTC	CASSKDRGEGGYTF
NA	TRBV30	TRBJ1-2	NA	TGTGCCTCTAAAGGGGAAGGCTACACCTTC	CASKGEGYTF
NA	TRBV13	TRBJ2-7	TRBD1	TGTGCCAGCAGCTTAGTCGGGACAGGGACCTTGGAGCAGTACTTC	CASSLVGTGTLEQYF
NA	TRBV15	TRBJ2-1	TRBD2	TGTGCCACCATCCCTTTCGGGAGGGCCAATGAGCAGTTCTTC	CATIPFGRANEQFF
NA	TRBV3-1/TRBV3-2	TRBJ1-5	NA	TGTGCCAGCAGCCAAGATAGCAGCCTCAATCAGCCCCAGCATTTT	CASSQDSSLNQPQHF
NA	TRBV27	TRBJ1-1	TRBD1	TGTGCCAGCAGTCCCGGGACAGGGGGCTTCTACGACACTGAAGCTTTCTTT	CASSPGTGGFYDTEAFF
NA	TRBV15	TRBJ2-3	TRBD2	TGTGCCACCAGCCCCATGGCGGGAGGGCGTGGTACGCAGTATTTT	CATSPMAGGRGTQYF
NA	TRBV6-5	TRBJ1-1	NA	TGTGCCAGCAGTTACTCGTCCGAAACCATGAACACTGAAGCTTTCTTT	CASSYSSETMNTEAFF
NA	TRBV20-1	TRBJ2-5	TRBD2	TGCAGTGCAGCGGGAGGTGAGACCCAGTACTTC	CSAAGGETQYF
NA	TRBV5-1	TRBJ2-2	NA	TGCGCCAGCAGCTTGGTTAACTTTAACACCGGGGAGCTGTTTTTT	CASSLVNFNTGELFF
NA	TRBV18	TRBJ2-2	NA	TGTGCCAGCTCCACGGTTGACACCGGGGAGCTGTTTTTT	CASSTVDTGELFF
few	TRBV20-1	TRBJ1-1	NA	TGCAGTGCTGGGAGACAGCTTGAAGCTTTCTTT	CSAGRQLEAFF
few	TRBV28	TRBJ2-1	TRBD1	TGTGCCAGCAGTTCCGCGAGGTATCAGAAAACAGGGGGCTTTGTCAATGAGCAGTTCTTC	CASSSARYQKTGGFVNEQFF
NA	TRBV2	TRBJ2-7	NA	TGTGCCAGCAGCCTAGGGATGTTAGCCGAGCAGTACTTC	CASSLGMLAEQYF
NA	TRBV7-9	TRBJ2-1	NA	TGTGCCAGCAGGTGGTCTGGTGAGCAGTTCTTC	CASRWSGEQFF
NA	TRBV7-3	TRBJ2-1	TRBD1	TGTGCCAGCAGCTCGACAGGGAGCTCCTACAATGAGCAGTTCTTC	CASSSTGSSYNEQFF
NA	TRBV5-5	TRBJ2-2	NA	TGTGCCAGCAGCTTAGTGGTTCGAACCGGGGAGCTGTTTTTT	CASSLVVRTGELFF
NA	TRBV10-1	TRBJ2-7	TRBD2	TGCGCCAGCAGTGAGGAAATGCGGGAGGAATTCAACGAGCAGTACTTC	CASSEEMREEFNEQYF
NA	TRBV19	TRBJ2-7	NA	TGTGCCAGTAGTATAGGAGAAAGCGAGCAGTACTTC	CASSIGESEQYF
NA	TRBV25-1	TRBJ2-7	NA	TGTGCCAGCAGTGAACCCCGCGGAGGTAGGTCGTCCAGCGAGCAGTACTTC	CASSEPRGGRSSSEQYF
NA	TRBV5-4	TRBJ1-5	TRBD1	TGTGCCAGCAGCTTAGGCGTAGGGAGACAGGGCAGACAGCCCCAGCATTTT	CASSLGVGRQGRQPQHF
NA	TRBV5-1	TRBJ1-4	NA	TGCGCCAGCAGCTTGGCCGAGGGCGATGCAACTAATGAAAAACTGTTTTTT	CASSLAEGDATNEKLFF
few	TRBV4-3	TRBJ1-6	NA	TGCGCCAGCAGCCAAGGATCGAGGACCGAGGGTAGCTCCTATAATTCACCCCTCCACTTT	CASSQGSRTEGSSYNSPLHF
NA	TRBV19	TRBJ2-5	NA	TGTGCCAGTAGACAACCGGTCTCCGAGACCCAGTACTTC	CASRQPVSETQYF
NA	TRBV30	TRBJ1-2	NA	TGTGCCTGGAGTGTGCGGATCTGGAATGGCTACACCTTC	CAWSVRIWNGYTF
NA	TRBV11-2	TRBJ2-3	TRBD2	TGTGCCAGCAGCCCCCACGGAGCGGGAGGCCCTCCGGCGGCGCAGTATTTT	CASSPHGAGGPPAAQYF
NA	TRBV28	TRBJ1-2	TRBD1	TGTGCCAGCAGAACCGGGACAGGGGGCTATGGCTACACCTTC	CASRTGTGGYGYTF